This T cell receptor beta chain comes out of a study of blood T cell repertoires in COVID-19. Whole-study context: Acute and convalescent COVID-19 samples came from the United States, Italy and Spain.

This clone was counted a few times. V shed 8 bases, J shed 1 base, and the junction held 10 bases outside the gene matches. Germline V lookup: CDR1 MNHEY, CDR2 SVGAGI. This CDR3 spans 15 amino acids. Authors' methods: From reference gene primer amplification, estimates of nucleated cell counts were derived. The table came from immunoSEQ multiplex PCR; TCRdb's copy has only in-frame clones and leaves some out. Clone size and the V and J calls come from that table; the DNA yielded D and trimming. The repertoire holds around 250,000 clones, with about four fifths as singletons. The receptor was isolated from a woman aged 18-30 years with acute or convalescent COVID-19. The chain combines TRBV6-5 with TRBJ2-7, with TRBD1 matching 8 bases. Input material: peripheral blood. The CDR3 region is CASAGSGGESYEQYF. The CDR3 nucleotides are TGTGCCAGCGCAGGCTCAGGGGGCGAGTCCTACGAGCAGTACTTC.